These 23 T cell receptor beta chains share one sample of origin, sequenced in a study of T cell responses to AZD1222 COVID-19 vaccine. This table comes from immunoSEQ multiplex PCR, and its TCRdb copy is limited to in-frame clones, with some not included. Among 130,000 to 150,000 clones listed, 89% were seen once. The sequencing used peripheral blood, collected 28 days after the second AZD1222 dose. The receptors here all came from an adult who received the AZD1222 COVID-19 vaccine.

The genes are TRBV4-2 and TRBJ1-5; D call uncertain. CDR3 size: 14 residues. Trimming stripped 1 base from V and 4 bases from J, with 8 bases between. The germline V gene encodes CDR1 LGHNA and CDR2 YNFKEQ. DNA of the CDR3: TGTGCCAGCAGCCAAGGAACAATTAATCAGCCCCAGCATTTT. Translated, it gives CASSQGTINQPQHF.

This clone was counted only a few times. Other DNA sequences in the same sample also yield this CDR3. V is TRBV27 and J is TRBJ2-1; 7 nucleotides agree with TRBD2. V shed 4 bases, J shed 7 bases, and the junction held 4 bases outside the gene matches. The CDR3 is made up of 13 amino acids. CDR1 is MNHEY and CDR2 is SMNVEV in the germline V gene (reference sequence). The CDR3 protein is CASSSGLSNEQFF. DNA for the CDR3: TGTGCCAGCAGTTCGGGACTATCAAATGAGCAGTTCTTC.

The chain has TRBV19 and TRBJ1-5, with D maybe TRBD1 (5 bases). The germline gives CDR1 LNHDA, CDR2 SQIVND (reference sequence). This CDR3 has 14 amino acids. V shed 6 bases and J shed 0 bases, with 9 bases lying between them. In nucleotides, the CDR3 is TGTGCCAGTAGGAAGGGGATTAGCAATCAGCCCCAGCATTTT. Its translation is CASRKGISNQPQHF. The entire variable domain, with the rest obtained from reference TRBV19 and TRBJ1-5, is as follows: DGGITQSPKYLFRKEGQNVTLSCEQNLNHDAMYWYRQDPGQGLRLIYYSQIVNDFQKGDIAEGYSVSREKKESFPLTVTSAQKNPTAFYLCASRKGISNQPQHFGDGTRLSIL.

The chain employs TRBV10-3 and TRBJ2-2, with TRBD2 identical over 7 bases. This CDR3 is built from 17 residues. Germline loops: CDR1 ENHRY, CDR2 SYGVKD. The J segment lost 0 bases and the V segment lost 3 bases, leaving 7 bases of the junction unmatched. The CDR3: CAISDERGLTNTGELFF. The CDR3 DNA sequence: TGTGCCATCAGTGATGAGCGGGGTCTTACGAACACCGGGGAGCTGTTTTTT.

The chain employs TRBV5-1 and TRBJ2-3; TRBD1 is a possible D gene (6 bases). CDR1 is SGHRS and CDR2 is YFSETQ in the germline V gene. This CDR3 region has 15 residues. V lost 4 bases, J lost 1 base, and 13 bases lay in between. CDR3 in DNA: TGCGCCAGCAGCCCAGGGACACCCGGCACAGATACGCAGTATTTT. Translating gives CASSPGTPGTDTQYF. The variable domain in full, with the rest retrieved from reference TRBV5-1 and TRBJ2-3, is KAGVTQTPRYLIKTRGQQVTLSCSPISGHRSVSWYQQTPGQGLQFLFEYFSETQRNKGNFPGRFSGRQFSNSRSEMNVSTLELGDSALYLCASSPGTPGTDTQYFGPGTRLTVL.

As DNA, the CDR3 is TGTGCCAGCAGTGGAAGCAGAGGCGGATGGGAGACCCAGTACTTC. Protein sequence: CASSGSRGGWETQYF. The chain employs TRBV28 and TRBJ2-5; no firm D call. This CDR3 region has 15 residues. The ends were cut back, 5 bases at V and 5 bases at J, with 18 bases in the middle. Germline V gene data show CDR1 as MDHEN and CDR2 as SYDVKM.

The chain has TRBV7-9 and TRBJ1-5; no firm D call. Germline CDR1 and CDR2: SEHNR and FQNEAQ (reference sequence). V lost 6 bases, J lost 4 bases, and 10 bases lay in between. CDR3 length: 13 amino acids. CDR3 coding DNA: TGTGCCAGCAGGGGCGGAGGTAATCAGCCCCAGCATTTT. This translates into CASRGGGNQPQHF.

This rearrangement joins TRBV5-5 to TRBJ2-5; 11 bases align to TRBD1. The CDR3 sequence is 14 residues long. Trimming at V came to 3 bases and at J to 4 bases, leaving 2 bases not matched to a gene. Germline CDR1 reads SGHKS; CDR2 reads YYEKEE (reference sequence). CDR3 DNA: TGTGCCAGCAGCTGGGGGACAGGGGGAGAGACCCAGTACTTC. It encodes CASSWGTGGETQYF.

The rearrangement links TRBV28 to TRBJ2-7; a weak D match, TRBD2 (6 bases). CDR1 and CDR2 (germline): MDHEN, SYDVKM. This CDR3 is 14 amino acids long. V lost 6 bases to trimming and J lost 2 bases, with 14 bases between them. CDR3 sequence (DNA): TGTGCCAGCAGGAACCTAGCGTTAGCCTACGAGCAGTACTTC. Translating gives CASRNLALAYEQYF.

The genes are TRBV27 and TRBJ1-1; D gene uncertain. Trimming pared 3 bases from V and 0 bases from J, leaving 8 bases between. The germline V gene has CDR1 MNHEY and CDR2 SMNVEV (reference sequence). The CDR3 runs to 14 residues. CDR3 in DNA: TGTGCCAGCAGTTTCGGGCGGTTGAACACTGAAGCTTTCTTT. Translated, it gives CASSFGRLNTEAFF.

The CDR3 DNA reads TGTGCCACCAGTGGCAACACAGATACGCAGTATTTT. Protein product: CATSGNTDTQYF. V usage is TRBV24-1 and J usage is TRBJ2-3; no clear D gene. Per germline, CDR1 KGHDR and CDR2 SFDVKD. Trimming stripped 5 bases from V and 2 bases from J, with 4 bases between. The CDR3 extends over 12 amino acids.

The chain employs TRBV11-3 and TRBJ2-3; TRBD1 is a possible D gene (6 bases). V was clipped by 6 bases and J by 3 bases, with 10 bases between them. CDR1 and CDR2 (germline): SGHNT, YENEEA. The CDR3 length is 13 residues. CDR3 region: CASRPQGTDTQYF. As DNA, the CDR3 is TGTGCCAGCAGGCCACAGGGTACAGATACGCAGTATTTT.

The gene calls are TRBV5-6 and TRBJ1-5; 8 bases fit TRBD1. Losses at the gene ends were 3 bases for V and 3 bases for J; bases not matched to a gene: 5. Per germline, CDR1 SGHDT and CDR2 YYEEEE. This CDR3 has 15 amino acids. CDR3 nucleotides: TGTGCCAGCAGCTACCGGGACAGGATCAATCAGCCCCAGCATTTT. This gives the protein CASSYRDRINQPQHF.

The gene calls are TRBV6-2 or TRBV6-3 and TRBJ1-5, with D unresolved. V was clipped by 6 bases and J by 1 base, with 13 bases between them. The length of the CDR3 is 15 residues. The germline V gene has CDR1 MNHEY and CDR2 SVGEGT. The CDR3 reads CASSRPGMSNQPQHF. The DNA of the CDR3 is TGTGCCAGCAGCCGCCCCGGGATGAGCAATCAGCCCCAGCATTTT.

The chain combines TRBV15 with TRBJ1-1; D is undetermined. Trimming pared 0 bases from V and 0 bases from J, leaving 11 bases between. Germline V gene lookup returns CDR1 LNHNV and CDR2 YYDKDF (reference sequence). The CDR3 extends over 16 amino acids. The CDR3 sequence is CATSRDQAAMNTEAFF. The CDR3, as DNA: TGTGCCACCAGCAGAGATCAGGCAGCAATGAACACTGAAGCTTTCTTT.

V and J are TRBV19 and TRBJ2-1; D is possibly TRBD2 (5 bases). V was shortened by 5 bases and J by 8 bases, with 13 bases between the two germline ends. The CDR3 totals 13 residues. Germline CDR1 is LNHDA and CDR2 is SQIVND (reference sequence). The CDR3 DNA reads TGTGCCAGTAGTGGGCGGGCCTCCTATGAGCAGTTCTTC. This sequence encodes CASSGRASYEQFF.

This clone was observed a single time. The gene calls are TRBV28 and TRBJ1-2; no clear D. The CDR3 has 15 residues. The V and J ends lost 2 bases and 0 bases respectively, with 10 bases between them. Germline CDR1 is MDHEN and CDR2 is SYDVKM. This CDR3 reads CASSLGSGANYGYTF. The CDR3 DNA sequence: TGTGCCAGCAGTTTAGGTTCAGGAGCTAACTATGGCTACACCTTC.

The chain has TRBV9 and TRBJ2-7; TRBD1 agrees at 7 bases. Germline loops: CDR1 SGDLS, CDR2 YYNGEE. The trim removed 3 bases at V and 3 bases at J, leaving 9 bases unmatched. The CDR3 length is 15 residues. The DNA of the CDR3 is TGTGCCAGCAGCGCCGGGACAGCGAAAATCTACGAGCAGTACTTC. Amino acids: CASSAGTAKIYEQYF. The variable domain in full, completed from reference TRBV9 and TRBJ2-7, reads DSGVTQTPKHLITATGQRVTLRCSPRSGDLSVYWYQQSLDQGLQFLIQYYNGEERAKGNILERFSAQQFPDLHSELNLSSLELGDSALYFCASSAGTAKIYEQYFGPGTRLTVT.

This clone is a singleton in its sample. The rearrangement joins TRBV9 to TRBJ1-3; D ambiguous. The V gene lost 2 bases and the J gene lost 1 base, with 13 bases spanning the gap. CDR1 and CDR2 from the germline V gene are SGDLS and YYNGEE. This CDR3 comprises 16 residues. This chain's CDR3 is CASSVNPGRSGNTIYF. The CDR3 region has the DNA TGTGCCAGCAGCGTCAATCCCGGGAGGTCTGGAAACACCATATATTTT.

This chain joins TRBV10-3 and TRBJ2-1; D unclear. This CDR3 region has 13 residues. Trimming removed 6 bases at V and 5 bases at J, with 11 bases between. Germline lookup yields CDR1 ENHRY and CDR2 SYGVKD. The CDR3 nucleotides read TGTGCCATCAGGCCGATCCTAGACAATGAGCAGTTCTTC. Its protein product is CAIRPILDNEQFF.

The CDR3 sequence: CASSQAGRGYTFGNTIYF. CDR3 in DNA: TGCGCCAGCAGCCAAGCGGGTAGGGGGTATACTTTTGGAAACACCATATATTTT. The V gene is TRBV4-3, the J gene TRBJ1-3; D possibly corresponds to TRBD1 (6 bases). There are 18 residues in the CDR3. The V end was cut by 1 base, the J end by 3 bases, with 19 bases between. Germline values: CDR1 LGHNA, CDR2 YSLEER.

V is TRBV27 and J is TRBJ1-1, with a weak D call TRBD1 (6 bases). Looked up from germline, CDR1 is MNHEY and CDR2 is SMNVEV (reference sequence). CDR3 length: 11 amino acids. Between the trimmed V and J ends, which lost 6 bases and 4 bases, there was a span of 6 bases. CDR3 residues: CASSRGTEAFF. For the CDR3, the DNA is TGTGCCAGCAGCAGGGGCACTGAAGCTTTCTTT.

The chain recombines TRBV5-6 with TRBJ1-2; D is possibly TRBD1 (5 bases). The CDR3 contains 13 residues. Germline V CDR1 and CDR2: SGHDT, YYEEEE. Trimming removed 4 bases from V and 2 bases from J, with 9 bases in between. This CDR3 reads CASSPGINYGYTF. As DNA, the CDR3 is TGTGCCAGCAGCCCAGGGATAAACTATGGCTACACCTTC.